A selection of T cell receptor beta chains follows, all from one sample in a study of Graves' ophthalmopathy and Graves' hyperthyroidism. TCRdb used MiXCR to reprocess the multiplex PCR reads, holding one entry per CDR3 protein. This sample yields about 740,000 distinct CDR3 sequences, of which roughly 40% are seen a single time; 44% belongs to the top ten. Sequencing used peripheral blood. These receptors were obtained from an adult man with Graves' ophthalmopathy. Both conserved end residues are part of each CDR3. D genes are given only for firm matches. For some rows the clone size is stated as once, few or many, or as a class when expanded; others skip it.

v_gene	d_gene	j_gene	abundance	CDR3aa	CDR3nt
TRBV29-1	TRBD1	TRBJ1-1	-	CSGRQGGLNTEAFF	TGCAGCGGGAGACAGGGAGGGTTGAACACTGAAGCTTTCTTT
TRBV2	-	TRBJ2-7	-	CASSPLVSTSYEQYF	TGTGCCAGCTCACCACTTGTCTCTACCTCCTACGAGCAGTACTTC
TRBV20-1	TRBD2	TRBJ2-5	few	CSASFSGGYQETQYF	TGCAGTGCTAGCTTTAGCGGGGGCTACCAAGAGACCCAGTACTTC
TRBV29-1	TRBD2	TRBJ2-3	-	CSVDGLGRLAGGPDTQYF	TGCAGCGTTGATGGTCTGGGGCGACTAGCGGGGGGGCCAGATACGCAGTATTTT
TRBV19	-	TRBJ1-6	-	CASSIDTSEFLSPLHF	TGTGCCAGTAGTATTGACACCTCGGAATTTTTATCACCCCTCCACTTT
TRBV12-3/TRBV12-4	-	TRBJ2-7	many	CASSSDHYEQYF	TGTGCCAGCAGCTCAGACCACTACGAGCAGTACTTC
TRBV25-1	-	TRBJ2-3	-	CASSSTGLDTQYF	TGTGCCAGCAGCTCTACAGGGTTGGATACGCAGTATTTT
TRBV2	-	TRBJ2-2	-	CASRQGQNTGELFF	TGTGCCAGCAGACAGGGCCAAAACACCGGGGAGCTGTTTTTT
TRBV30	-	TRBJ1-1	-	CAWTDTANTEAFF	TGTGCCTGGACCGACACAGCCAACACTGAAGCTTTCTTT
TRBV4-3	-	TRBJ2-7	-	CATTGFSSYEQYF	TGCGCCACCACAGGCTTCAGCTCCTACGAGCAGTACTTC
TRBV7-9	-	TRBJ2-2	-	CASRERAGELFF	TGTGCCAGCAGAGAGCGGGCCGGGGAGCTGTTTTTT
TRBV19	-	TRBJ1-2	few	CASIPSGSDNYGYTF	TGTGCCAGTATTCCAAGCGGTTCTGATAACTATGGCTACACCTTC
TRBV2	TRBD2	TRBJ2-7	-	CASRRTSGNSYEQYF	TGTGCCAGCAGACGGACTAGCGGGAACTCCTACGAGCAGTACTTC
TRBV25-1	TRBD1	TRBJ2-2	-	CASRRQGGGTGELFF	TGTGCCAGCAGAAGACAGGGTGGAGGCACCGGGGAGCTGTTTTTT
TRBV19	-	TRBJ2-7	-	CASSPGRIRSYEQYF	TGTGCCAGTAGTCCGGGACGCATTCGGTCGTACGAGCAGTACTTC
TRBV20-1	-	TRBJ2-5	-	CSVIRGVRSRNQPQYF	TGCAGTGTAATAAGGGGGGTGCGGTCGCGCAATCAGCCCCAGTACTTC
TRBV19	TRBD1	TRBJ2-7	many	CASRDRAYEQYF	TGTGCCTCCCGGGACAGGGCCTACGAGCAGTACTTC
TRBV25-1	TRBD2	TRBJ2-5	-	CAWSVGTSAGRETQYF	TGTGCCTGGAGTGTCGGGACTAGCGCGGGGCGGGAGACCCAGTACTTC
TRBV9	-	TRBJ2-5	many	CASSDDSQETQYF	TGTGCCAGCAGCGACGACAGCCAAGAGACCCAGTACTTC
TRBV7-2	TRBD1	TRBJ1-1	few	CASSFYRGPVDTEAFF	TGTGCCAGCAGCTTTTACAGGGGGCCCGTTGACACTGAAGCTTTCTTT
TRBV7-2	TRBD1	TRBJ2-2	-	CASSRGQGPTGELFF	TGTGCCAGCAGCCGGGGACAGGGACCCACCGGGGAGCTGTTTTTT
TRBV19	-	TRBJ2-2	few	CASSYGGTRHLF	TGTGCCAGTAGTTATGGTGGGACTCGTCATCTTTTT
TRBV29-1	TRBD1	TRBJ2-5	-	CSLRTGRGETQYF	TGCAGCTTGAGGACAGGGCGAGGAGAGACCCAGTACTTC
TRBV7-8	-	TRBJ1-1	-	CASSFDRPDGEAFF	TGTGCCAGCAGTTTTGACAGGCCCGACGGTGAAGCTTTCTTT
TRBV29-1	-	TRBJ2-7	-	CSRPLFYEQYF	TGCAGCCGACCGTTGTTTTACGAGCAGTACTTC
TRBV7-2	-	TRBJ2-5	-	CASSSYLSSTQYF	TGTGCCAGCAGCTCCTACCTGTCCTCCACCCAGTACTTC
TRBV25-1	TRBD1	TRBJ2-6	-	CASSPGTGLAF	TGTGCCAGCAGTCCCGGGACAGGGCTAGCTTTC
TRBV11-2	-	TRBJ2-7	few	CASSYSIVGVEQYF	TGTGCCAGCAGTTACTCGATTGTCGGGGTGGAGCAGTACTTC
TRBV25-1	-	TRBJ1-2	-	CASSGMTANYGYTF	TGTGCCAGCAGTGGGATGACAGCTAACTATGGCTACACCTTC
TRBV11-2	TRBD2	TRBJ2-3	-	CASSQGRVGRATDTQYF	TGTGCCAGCAGCCAGGGGCGCGTCGGGAGGGCCACAGATACGCAGTATTTT
TRBV11-2	-	TRBJ1-6	-	CASSLDWIAYNSPLHF	TGTGCCAGCAGCTTAGATTGGATTGCCTATAATTCACCCCTCCACTTT
TRBV10-3	-	TRBJ1-2	-	CAISAADYGYTF	TGTGCCATCAGTGCGGCGGACTATGGCTACACCTTC
TRBV10-3	-	TRBJ2-7	-	CASTAGNNDEQYF	TGTGCCAGCACTGCGGGGAACAACGACGAGCAGTACTTC
TRBV5-1	-	TRBJ1-6	few	CASSLGQKESPLHF	TGCGCCAGCAGCTTGGGACAGAAGGAATCACCCCTCCACTTT
TRBV10-3	-	TRBJ1-2	-	CASSPRDFYGYTF	TGTGCCAGCAGCCCCAGGGATTTCTATGGCTACACCTTC
TRBV7-6	-	TRBJ2-7	many	CASSSGAHYEQYF	TGTGCCAGCAGCTCGGGGGCTCACTACGAGCAGTACTTC
TRBV9	TRBD1	TRBJ1-4	-	CASSVGGQLNEKLFF	TGTGCCAGCAGCGTAGGGGGACAGCTTAATGAAAAACTGTTTTTT
TRBV5-4	-	TRBJ1-1	-	CASSRDPGSVNTEAFF	TGTGCCAGCAGCCGTGACCCCGGTAGCGTGAACACTGAAGCTTTCTTT
TRBV10-3	-	TRBJ1-2	many	CASSYLDRYYGYTF	TGTGCCAGCAGTTACTTGGACAGATACTATGGCTACACCTTC
TRBV11-1	-	TRBJ1-5	-	CASSYREPTVRRKPQHF	TGTGCCAGCAGTTACCGAGAACCGACAGTTCGCCGGAAGCCCCAGCATTTT
TRBV20-1	-	TRBJ1-6	-	CSARAAPTRGSPLHF	TGCAGTGCTAGAGCCGCGCCTACTAGAGGGTCACCCCTCCACTTT
TRBV25-1	TRBD1	TRBJ1-2	many	CASLLYRGFYGYTF	TGTGCCAGCCTACTTTACAGGGGCTTTTATGGCTACACCTTC
TRBV24-1	TRBD1	TRBJ2-7	many	CATMGQGYEQYF	TGTGCCACCATGGGACAGGGTTACGAGCAGTACTTC
TRBV20-1	TRBD1	TRBJ1-1	-	CSARDLQGADTEAFF	TGCAGTGCTAGGGACCTACAGGGGGCAGACACTGAAGCTTTCTTT
TRBV6-5	TRBD2	TRBJ2-7	once	CASRRARRRLADSYEQYF	TGTGCCAGCAGACGAGCGAGACGAAGACTAGCGGATTCCTACGAGCAGTACTTC
TRBV7-2	TRBD1	TRBJ2-5	-	CASSLGGQGMRTQYF	TGTGCCAGCAGCTTAGGTGGACAGGGCATGAGGACCCAGTACTTC
TRBV20-1	TRBD1	TRBJ2-7	few	CSAYRDRASYEQYF	TGCAGTGCTTACCGGGACAGGGCATCCTACGAGCAGTACTTC
TRBV25-1	-	TRBJ1-2	many	CASSEKGDYGYTF	TGTGCCAGCAGTGAAAAAGGGGACTATGGCTACACCTTC
TRBV20-1	-	TRBJ1-4	-	CSARDHSQGSTNEKLFF	TGCAGTGCTAGAGATCATTCTCAAGGATCCACTAATGAAAAACTGTTTTTT
TRBV9	-	TRBJ1-3	few	CASSVDLFSGNTIYF	TGTGCCAGCAGCGTAGATCTCTTCTCTGGAAACACCATATATTTT
TRBV7-4	-	TRBJ2-2	-	CASSHGTVQRSCFF	-
TRBV9	-	TRBJ1-1	many	CASSVDGRVWTEAFF	TGTGCCAGCAGCGTAGATGGCAGGGTCTGGACTGAAGCTTTCTTT
TRBV9	-	TRBJ1-2	many	CASSPTAYGYTF	TGTGCCAGCAGCCCCACGGCCTATGGCTACACCTTC
TRBV4-1	-	TRBJ2-5	few	CASAREYGETQYF	TGCGCCAGCGCTCGGGAGTATGGAGAGACCCAGTACTTC